The next 25 T cell receptor beta chains were all read from a single sample in a study of T-cell reconstitution after alpha-beta-depleted transplantation in children. For TCRbeta, the library was prepared with unique molecular identifiers. From the PCR reads, TCRdb called clonotypes with MiXCR, one entry per CDR3 protein. Of hundreds of thousands of distinct CDR3 sequences detected, approximately 15% appear once; the ten largest clones hold approximately 1%. Sequenced material: PBMCs from the stem cell graft donor, taken from the stem cell graft. The receptors were gathered from a human donor who donated a stem cell graft to a child with acute myeloid leukemia.

This clonotype was detected ten times or more. The rearrangement joins TRBV20-1 to TRBJ2-7, with D possibly matching TRBD2 (6 bases). The CDR3 runs to 14 residues. Germline V lookup: CDR1 DFQATT, CDR2 SNEGSKA (reference sequence). Trimming took off 6 bases at V and 3 bases at J, with 18 bases between the two ends. CDR3 protein: CSATPGGSSYEQYF. CDR3 coding DNA: TGCAGTGCGACACCCGGGGGTTCAAGCTACGAGCAGTACTTC.

Regarding this clonotype: It may be a read error: a sequence one base away is much more abundant. The CDR3 protein is CSATGTSGNQETQYF. CDR3 sequence (DNA): TGCAGTGCTACCGGGACTAGCGGGAACCAAGAGACCCAGTACTTC. The chain is built from TRBV20-1 and TRBJ2-5; 13 nucleotides align to TRBD2. The CDR3 loop spans 15 amino acids. Germline CDR1 and CDR2: DFQATT and SNEGSKA (reference sequence). V trimming: 4 bases; J trimming: 0 bases; junction bases outside the gene matches: 2.

J is TRBJ2-1 and V is TRBV18, with 7 bases fitting TRBD1. The V gene's germline CDR1 is KGHSH and CDR2 LQKENI. Losses at the gene ends were 0 bases for V and 5 bases for J; bases not matched to a gene: 1. This CDR3 is 14 amino acids long. The CDR3 DNA reads TGTGCCAGCTCACCACCCGACAGGGACAATGAGCAGTTCTTC. Its protein product is CASSPPDRDNEQFF. Looking up the rest from reference TRBV18 and TRBJ2-1 gives the full variable domain: NAGVMQNPRHLVRRRGQEARLRCSPMKGHSHVYWYRQLPEEGLKFMVYLQKENIIDESGMPKERFSAEFPKEGPSILRIQQVVRGDSAAYFCASSPPDRDNEQFFGPGTRLTVL.

This clonotype was seen at least ten times. The chain has TRBV20-1 and TRBJ2-7; 11 nucleotides match TRBD2. V lost 3 bases, J lost 1 base, and 11 bases stayed unmatched. Per germline, CDR1 DFQATT and CDR2 SNEGSKA (reference sequence). The CDR3 spans 17 residues. CDR3 protein: CSASHLASGGISYEQYF. The CDR3 region has the DNA TGCAGTGCTAGTCACCTGGCTAGCGGGGGGATTTCCTACGAGCAGTACTTC.

This clonotype was detected ten times or more. The rearrangement links TRBV6-5 to TRBJ2-1, with a weak D call TRBD1 (6 bases). Trimming stripped 9 bases from V and 4 bases from J, with 7 bases between. Germline V gene data show CDR1 as MNHEY and CDR2 as SVGAGI. This CDR3 region has 11 residues. This CDR3 is CASTGYNEQFF. DNA for the CDR3: TGTGCCAGTACAGGGTACAATGAGCAGTTCTTC.

V gene TRBV25-1 combines with J gene TRBJ2-5; TRBD1 is a possible D gene (8 bases). Trimming cost V 4 bases and J 5 bases, with 14 bases left between them. The germline CDR1 and CDR2 sequences are MGHDK and SYGVNS. This CDR3 contains 14 residues. The CDR3 here is CASSGTGREETQYF. For the CDR3, the DNA is TGTGCCAGCAGTGGGACAGGGAGGGAGGAGACCCAGTACTTC.

The chain couples TRBV20-1 to TRBJ2-6, with a tentative D call TRBD1 (5 bases). Germline CDR1 and CDR2: DFQATT and SNEGSKA (reference sequence). The CDR3 has 15 amino acids. The ends were cut back, 0 bases at V and 2 bases at J, with 8 bases in the middle. The CDR3 DNA sequence: TGCAGTGCTAGAGATCCCAGGGCTGGGGCCAACGTCCTGACTTTC. This sequence encodes CSARDPRAGANVLTF.

The sample holds a few counts of this clonotype. V gene TRBV7-3 combines with J gene TRBJ2-3; TRBD2 aligns across 8 bases. The CDR3 runs to 13 residues. Trimming took 4 bases from V and 6 from J; bases not matched to a gene: 3. Per germline, CDR1 SGHTA and CDR2 FQGTGA. For the CDR3, the DNA is TGTGCCAGCAGCTGGACTAGCCCGGATACGCAGTATTTT. This sequence encodes CASSWTSPDTQYF.

In DNA, the CDR3 is TGTGCCACCAGTGTGGTAGGTATCAATGAGCAGTTCTTC. It encodes CATSVVGINEQFF. The V and J genes are TRBV24-1 and TRBJ2-1; no definite D call. Looked up from germline, CDR1 is KGHDR and CDR2 is SFDVKD. The CDR3 length is 13 residues. Trimming pared 5 bases from V and 6 bases from J, leaving 10 bases between.

This clonotype was observed a single time. The genes are TRBV20-1 and TRBJ2-7; no reliable D call. CDR3 length equals 13 residues. The V gene's germline CDR1 is DFQATT and CDR2 SNEGSKA (reference sequence). The ends were cut back, 0 bases at V and 4 bases at J, with 10 bases in the middle. Here the CDR3 DNA reads TGCAGTGCTAGAGATCGGGTTGATTACGAGCAGTACGTC. It specifies CSARDRVDYEQYV.

This clonotype was recorded once. Because the CDR3 is missing its conserved closing phenylalanine or tryptophan, this is likely a read error. The CDR3 DNA reads as TGCGCCAGCAGCTTGGCGGGACAGGGGATCCACGAGCAGTACTCC. This encodes CASSLAGQGIHEQYS. The J gene is TRBJ2-7, the V gene TRBV5-1; TRBD1 agrees at 10 bases. CDR1 and CDR2 (germline): SGHRS, YFSETQ. Losses at the gene ends were 0 bases for V and 5 bases for J; bases not matched to a gene: 5. CDR3 length: 15 amino acids.

This clonotype was counted between two and nine times. The CDR3 sequence is CASSQDRPTGGNTEAFF. CDR3 nucleotides: TGCGCCAGCAGCCAAGATCGACCAACCGGGGGAAACACTGAAGCTTTCTTT. The chain uses TRBV4-3 and TRBJ1-1; D is possibly TRBD1 (5 bases). V was cut by 0 bases and J by 2 bases, with 16 bases left in between. CDR3 length: 17 amino acids. Germline assignment: CDR1 LGHNA and CDR2 YSLEER.

The J gene is TRBJ2-1, the V gene TRBV7-2, with 9 bases aligning to TRBD2. Per germline, CDR1 SGHTA and CDR2 FQGNSA. This CDR3 contains 16 residues. V dropped 1 base and J dropped 7; count of bases not matched to a gene: 8. The CDR3 loop reads CASSLGISGGRNEQFF. The DNA for the CDR3 is TGTGCCAGCAGCTTAGGGATTAGCGGGGGCCGGAATGAGCAGTTCTTC. Complete variable domain (other parts from reference TRBV7-2 and TRBJ2-1): GAGVSQSPSNKVTEKGKDVELRCDPISGHTALYWYRQSLGQGLEFLIYFQGNSAPDKSGLPSDRFSAERTGGSVSTLTIQRTQQEDSAVYLCASSLGISGGRNEQFFGPGTRLTVL.

This clonotype has a count of ten or more. The chain employs TRBV20-1 and TRBJ1-1, with D perhaps TRBD1 (6 bases). The CDR3 is 19 amino acids. With 1 base removed from V and 3 bases from J, the gap between germline ends came to 27 bases. Germline V gene sequence: CDR1 DFQATT, CDR2 SNEGSKA (reference sequence). DNA of the CDR3: TGCAGTGCTAGAGCTCTTACAGGGACCTCCACTAGGGCTTACACTGAAGCTTTCTTT. Residues: CSARALTGTSTRAYTEAFF.

J is TRBJ2-7 and V is TRBV21-1; the D segment call TRBD1 is taken from the table without a DNA check. TRBV21-1 is a pseudogene locus. CDR3 size: 13 residues. CDR3 region: CASSPRTGCEQYF. The CDR3 DNA reads TGTGCCAGCAGCCCCCGGACAGGTTGCGAGCAGTACTTC.

The chain recombines TRBV20-1 with TRBJ2-7, with D uncertain. Germline V gene lookup returns CDR1 DFQATT and CDR2 SNEGSKA (reference sequence). The germline V and J ends were trimmed by 6 bases and 2 bases, with 8 bases remaining between them. The CDR3 contains 11 residues. CDR3 region: CSADTTYEQYV. The CDR3 bases are TGCAGTGCCGACACTACCTACGAGCAGTACGTC.

This clonotype was counted between two and nine times. This chain's CDR3 is CASSPAGRFYGYTF. DNA for the CDR3: TGTGCCAGCAGCCCCGCGGGACGGTTCTATGGCTACACCTTC. The chain joins TRBV7-2 to TRBJ1-2, with a possible D match to TRBD1 (5 bases). V dropped 5 bases and J dropped 4 bases, with 14 bases sitting between them. Germline V gene data show CDR1 as SGHTA and CDR2 as FQGNSA. The CDR3 covers 14 residues.

The rearrangement links TRBV24-1 to TRBJ2-3; 10 bases are a match to TRBD2. Germline CDR1 is KGHDR and CDR2 is SFDVKD. With 0 bases clipped from V and 2 bases from J, the junction kept 13 bases outside the gene matches. This CDR3 has 20 amino acids. CDR3 sequence (DNA): TGTGCCACCAGTGATTTGCGCAACCACCCTAGCGGGGGACCCACAGATACGCAGTATTTT. Protein product: CATSDLRNHPSGGPTDTQYF.

The table lists this clonotype with many counts. This chain links TRBV12-3 or TRBV12-4 with TRBJ2-2, with a weak D call TRBD2 (6 bases). Trimming cost V 7 bases and J 5 bases, with 14 bases left between them. This CDR3 spans 14 amino acids. The CDR3 here is CASTALAITGELFF. The CDR3, as DNA: TGTGCCAGCACCGCGCTAGCGATTACCGGGGAGCTGTTTTTT.

This clonotype was observed at least ten times. The chain recombines TRBV20-1 with TRBJ2-5; TRBD2 agrees at 11 bases. The CDR3 totals 15 residues. Germline loops: CDR1 DFQATT, CDR2 SNEGSKA (reference sequence). With V trimmed by 5 bases and J by 2 bases, 7 bases remained unmatched. The CDR3 nucleotides read TGCAGTGCTCCCCCTAGCGGGGGGATACAAGAGACCCAGTACTTC. It is translated as CSAPPSGGIQETQYF.

This clonotype was observed many times. The chain has TRBV15 and TRBJ2-1, with D unresolved. Per the germline V gene, CDR1 is LNHNV and CDR2 is YYDKDF (reference sequence). The ends were cut back, 7 bases at V and 0 bases at J, with 16 bases in the middle. The CDR3 sequence is 16 residues long. Here the CDR3 reads CATTPRRSGSYNEQFF. CDR3 coding DNA: TGTGCCACCACCCCCCGTCGCAGTGGCTCCTACAATGAGCAGTTCTTC.

The sample holds many counts of this clonotype. This sequence joins TRBV6-5 and TRBJ2-7; TRBD2 aligns across 14 bases. Trimming at V came to 2 bases and at J to 0 bases, leaving 9 bases not matched to a gene. Germline lookup yields CDR1 MNHEY and CDR2 SVGAGI. The length of the CDR3 is 19 residues. CDR3 amino acids: CASSYAPGTSGGLSYEQYF. The CDR3 nucleotides are TGTGCCAGCAGTTACGCACCGGGGACTAGCGGGGGCCTCTCCTACGAGCAGTACTTC.

The chain has TRBV4-2 and TRBJ2-1; D remains ambiguous. From germline, CDR1 is LGHNA and CDR2 YNFKEQ. The length of the CDR3 is 18 residues. V was trimmed by 0 bases and J by 0 bases, leaving 15 bases between them. CDR3 sequence: CASSQELSTASSYNEQFF. The DNA for the CDR3 is TGTGCCAGCAGCCAAGAATTGTCAACAGCTAGCTCCTACAATGAGCAGTTCTTC.

This clonotype has just a few counts. The CDR3 coding sequence is TGTGCCAGCAGTTTCTTAGGGCAAGGCTACACCTTC. Residues: CASSFLGQGYTF. The chain is built from TRBV27 and TRBJ1-2; no firm D call. This CDR3 is 12 amino acids long. The germline V and J ends were trimmed by 3 bases and 8 bases, with 10 bases remaining between them. Germline lookup yields CDR1 MNHEY and CDR2 SMNVEV (reference sequence).

This clonotype has a count of ten or more. This sequence joins TRBV20-1 and TRBJ1-5; possible D gene TRBD1, 6 bases. CDR1 and CDR2 from the germline V gene are DFQATT and SNEGSKA (reference sequence). There are 14 residues in the CDR3. Deletions cut 5 bases from V and 5 bases from J, with 16 bases between. CDR3 region: CSAHPGDSYQPQHF. DNA for the CDR3: TGCAGTGCTCACCCAGGGGACTCCTATCAGCCCCAGCATTTT.